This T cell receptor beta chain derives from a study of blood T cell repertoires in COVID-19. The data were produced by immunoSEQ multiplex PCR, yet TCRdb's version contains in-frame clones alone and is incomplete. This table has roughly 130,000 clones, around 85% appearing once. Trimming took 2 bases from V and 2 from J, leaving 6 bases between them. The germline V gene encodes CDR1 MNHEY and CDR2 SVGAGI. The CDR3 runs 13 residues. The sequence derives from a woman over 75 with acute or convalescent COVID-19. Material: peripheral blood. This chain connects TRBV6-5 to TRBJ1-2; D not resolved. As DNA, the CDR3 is TGTGCCAGCAGTTACGGCGGAAACTATGGCTACACCTTC. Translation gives CASSYGGNYGYTF.